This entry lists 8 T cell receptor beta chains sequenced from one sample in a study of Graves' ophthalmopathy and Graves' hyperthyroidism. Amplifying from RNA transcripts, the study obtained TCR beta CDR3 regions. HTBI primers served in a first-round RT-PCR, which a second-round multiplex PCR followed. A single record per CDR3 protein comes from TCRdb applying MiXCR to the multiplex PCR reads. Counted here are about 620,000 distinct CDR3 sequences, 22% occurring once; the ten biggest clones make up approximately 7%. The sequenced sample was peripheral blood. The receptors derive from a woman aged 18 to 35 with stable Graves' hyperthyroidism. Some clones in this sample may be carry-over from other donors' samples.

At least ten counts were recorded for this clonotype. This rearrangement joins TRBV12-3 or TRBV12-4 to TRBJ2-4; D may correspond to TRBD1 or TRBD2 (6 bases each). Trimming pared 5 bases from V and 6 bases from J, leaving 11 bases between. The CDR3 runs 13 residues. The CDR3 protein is CASSRPGANIQYF. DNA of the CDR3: TGTGCCAGCAGTCGGCCGGGGGCAAACATTCAGTACTTC.

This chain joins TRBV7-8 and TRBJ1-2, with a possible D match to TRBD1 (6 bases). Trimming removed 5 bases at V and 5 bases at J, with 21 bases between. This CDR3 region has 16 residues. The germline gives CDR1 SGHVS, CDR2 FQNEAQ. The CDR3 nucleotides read TGTGCCAGCAGCCAAAGAGGGGGGCCTACGGAGTATGGCTACACCTTC. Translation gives CASSQRGGPTEYGYTF. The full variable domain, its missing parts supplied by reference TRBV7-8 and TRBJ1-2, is GAGVSQSPRYKVAKRGQDVALRCDPISGHVSLFWYQQALGQGPEFLTYFQNEAQLDKSGLPSDRFFAERPEGSVSTLKIQRTQQEDSAVYLCASSQRGGPTEYGYTFGSGTRLTVV.

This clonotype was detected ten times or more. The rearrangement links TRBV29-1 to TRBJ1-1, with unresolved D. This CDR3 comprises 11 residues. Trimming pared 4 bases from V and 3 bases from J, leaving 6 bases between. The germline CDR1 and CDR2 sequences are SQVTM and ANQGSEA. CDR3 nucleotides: TGCAGCGTTGCTTGGGACACTGAAGCTTTCTTT. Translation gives CSVAWDTEAFF.

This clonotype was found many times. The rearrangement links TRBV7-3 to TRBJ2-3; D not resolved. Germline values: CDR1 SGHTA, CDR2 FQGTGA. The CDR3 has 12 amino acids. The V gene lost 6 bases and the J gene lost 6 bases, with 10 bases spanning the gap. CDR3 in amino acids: CASSVSDDTQYF. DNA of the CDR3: TGTGCCAGCAGTGTTAGTGACGATACGCAGTATTTT.

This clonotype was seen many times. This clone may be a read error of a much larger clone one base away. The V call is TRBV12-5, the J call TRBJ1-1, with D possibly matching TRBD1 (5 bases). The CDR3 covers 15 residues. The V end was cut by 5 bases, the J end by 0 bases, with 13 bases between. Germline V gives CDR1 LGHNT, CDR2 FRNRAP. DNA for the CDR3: TGTGCTAGTGGTCCCGGGGCGCCCATGAACACTGAAGCTTTCTTT. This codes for CASGPGAPMNTEAFF.

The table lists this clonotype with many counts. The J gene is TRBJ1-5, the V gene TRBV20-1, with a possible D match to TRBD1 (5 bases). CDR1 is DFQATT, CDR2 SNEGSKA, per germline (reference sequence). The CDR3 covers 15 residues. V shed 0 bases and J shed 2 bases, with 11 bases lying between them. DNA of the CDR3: TGCAGTGCTAGAGATCCGGGGACGGGCAATCAGCCCCAGCATTTT. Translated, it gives CSARDPGTGNQPQHF.

The DNA of the CDR3 is TGTGCCAGCAGTTTACGGGGGGTACTAGAGACCCAGTACTTC. As protein: CASSLRGVLETQYF. This chain uses TRBV27 with TRBJ2-5; 7 nucleotides match TRBD2. The CDR3 is 14 amino acids. Germline V gene lookup returns CDR1 MNHEY and CDR2 SMNVEV (reference sequence). The junction had 4 bases not matched to a gene; V was cut back by 2 bases and J by 4 bases.

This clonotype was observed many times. In DNA, the CDR3 is TGTGCCAGCAGACTGATGGGACTTGCTGTACGGGAGCAGTACTTC. Protein product: CASRLMGLAVREQYF. The J gene is TRBJ2-7, the V gene TRBV28, with TRBD2 as a possible D gene (6 bases). Germline lookup yields CDR1 MDHEN and CDR2 SYDVKM. CDR3 length: 15 amino acids. V shed 6 bases and J shed 7 bases, with 22 bases lying between them.